This TCR beta chain originates from a study of neurological immune-mediated disorders. cDNA was made by 5'RACE with 10-nucleotide random UMIs. TCRdb redid the calling of the 5' RACE reads with MiXCR, one entry per CDR3 protein. The sample yields about 46,000 distinct CDR3 sequences, about 2% seen once. This CDR3 has 14 residues. Germline lookup yields CDR1 MDHEN and CDR2 SYDVKM. The J segment lost 5 bases and the V segment lost 5 bases, leaving 3 bases of the junction unmatched. This clonotype was counted at least ten times. What was sequenced was PBMCs. The sequence derives from a woman between 35 and 50 years old with multiple sclerosis. The V gene is TRBV28, the J gene TRBJ1-5; TRBD1 matches at 10 bases. This chain's CDR3 is CASSLGQGDQPQHF. CDR3 coding DNA: TGTGCCAGCAGTCTCGGACAGGGGGATCAGCCCCAGCATTTT.